This TCR beta chain was documented in a study of OX40 agonist ivuxolimab in advanced cancers. Broader study findings: In the 0.1 to 3.0 mg/kg range, CD4+ and CD8+ blood T cells had expanded clonally by week 6. Undetermined was the antigen specificity of the expanded peripheral T cells.

The CDR3 is 14 residues long. Germline V CDR1 and CDR2: GTSNPN, SVGIG (reference sequence). The germline V and J ends were trimmed by 2 bases and 8 bases, with 15 bases remaining between them. TCRdb keeps only in-frame clones here, not all; method: immunoSEQ multiplex PCR. The data hold just under 65,000 clones, with about 89% observed a single time. This clone was seen only once. What it binds is not known. Sequenced material: CD4+ or CD8+ T cells sorted from blood, taken in a trial of the OX40 agonist ivuxolimab. The sequence was collected from an adult with an advanced solid tumor such as melanoma, head and neck, liver or kidney cancer. The chain joins TRBV30 to TRBJ1-4; no definite D call. Here the CDR3 DNA reads TGTGCCTGGAGTCAGGCTACTCAGCCCGAAAAACTGTTTTTT. Translating it yields CAWSQATQPEKLFF.